These T cell receptor beta chains were read from a single sample in a study of T-cell reconstitution after alpha-beta-depleted transplantation in children. TCRdb analysed the PCR reads with MiXCR anew, one entry per CDR3 protein. The sample contains approximately 640,000 distinct CDR3 sequences, around a sixth of which appear only once. The starting material was PBMCs from the stem cell graft donor, obtained from the stem cell graft. Source of these receptors: a human donor who donated a stem cell graft to a child with acute myeloid leukemia. Each CDR3 is given with its conserved first and last residue. D genes are given only for firm matches. Clone size appears in some rows only: once, few, many, or a class for an expanded clone.

CASSRKGGTEAFF	TGTGCCAGCAGCCGAAAGGGGGGCACTGAAGCTTTCTTT	TRBJ1-1	TRBV7-2	-	few
CAWRTGPYSNQPQHF	TGTGCCTGGCGGACAGGGCCTTATAGCAATCAGCCCCAGCATTTT	TRBJ1-5	TRBV30	TRBD1	-
CASSGTGEGYTF	TGTGCCAGCAGCGGGACAGGGGAGGGCTACACCTTC	TRBJ1-2	TRBV7-9	TRBD1	-
CASRNSGGGTYNEQFF	TGTGCCAGCAGGAATAGCGGGGGGGGCACCTACAATGAGCAGTTCTTC	TRBJ2-1	TRBV6-2/TRBV6-3	TRBD2	few
CAWSVPVNEQFF	TGTGCCTGGAGTGTACCTGTCAATGAGCAGTTCTTC	TRBJ2-1	TRBV30	-	-
CASRRTSGAEAFF	TGTGCCAGCCGTAGGACGTCGGGCGCTGAAGCTTTCTTT	TRBJ1-1	TRBV13	-	-
CASSEGDRGYSPLHF	TGTGCCAGCAGTGAAGGGGACAGGGGTTATTCACCCCTCCACTTT	TRBJ1-6	TRBV6-1	TRBD1	-
CASSRSAGDAEAFF	TGTGCCAGCAGCCGGAGTGCCGGGGACGCTGAAGCTTTCTTT	TRBJ1-1	TRBV7-6	-	many
CAISPGLQNTEAFF	TGTGCCATCAGTCCGGGACTCCAGAACACTGAAGCTTTCTTT	TRBJ1-1	TRBV10-3	-	many
CASSQAWGNSGNTIYF	TGCGCCAGCAGCCAAGCTTGGGGTAACTCTGGAAACACCATATATTTT	TRBJ1-3	TRBV4-3	-	-
CASQSSYNEQFF	TGTGCCAGCCAGAGCTCCTACAATGAGCAGTTCTTC	TRBJ2-1	TRBV28	-	-
CASSSGHLYGYTF	TGTGCCAGCAGCTCGGGACACCTTTATGGCTACACCTTC	TRBJ1-2	TRBV7-2	-	-
CSARSGTGSPGGNTIYF	TGCAGTGCTAGATCTGGGACAGGGAGTCCTGGTGGAAACACCATATATTTT	TRBJ1-3	TRBV20-1	TRBD1	many
CASSQWAGADTEAFF	TGCGCCAGCAGCCAGTGGGCGGGGGCCGACACTGAAGCTTTCTTT	TRBJ1-1	TRBV4-1	-	many
CSAGSRKTGHGELFF	TGCAGTGCAGGATCACGGAAGACGGGGCATGGGGAGCTGTTTTTT	TRBJ2-2	TRBV20-1	-	many
CASSSGSGGNQPQHF	TGTGCCAGCAGCTCGGGCTCAGGGGGGAATCAGCCCCAGCATTTT	TRBJ1-5	TRBV7-2	TRBD1	-
CSVEGQGTSYEQYF	TGCAGCGTCGAAGGACAGGGGACCTCGTACGAGCAGTACTTC	TRBJ2-7	TRBV29-1	TRBD1	few
CASSSVGEQFF	TGTGCCAGCAGTTCCGTTGGTGAGCAGTTCTTC	TRBJ2-1	TRBV27	-	many
CASSSRPAPNEKLFF	TGTGCCAGCAGCTCCCGGCCAGCCCCTAATGAAAAACTGTTTTTT	TRBJ1-4	TRBV7-9	-	few
CSVGQTQNTGELFF	TGCAGCGTAGGACAGACCCAGAACACCGGGGAGCTGTTTTTT	TRBJ2-2	TRBV29-1	-	-
CASSLGGAQITQYF	TGTGCCAGCAGCTTAGGGGGCGCCCAGATTACGCAGTATTTT	TRBJ2-3	TRBV7-2	-	few
CASSLPRTGTYPGELFF	TGTGCCAGCAGTCTACCGCGGACAGGGACCTACCCCGGGGAGCTGTTTTTT	TRBJ2-2	TRBV12-3/TRBV12-4	TRBD1	few
CSARDAGTGGTGELFF	TGCAGTGCTAGAGATGCGGGAACAGGGGGCACCGGGGAGCTGTTTTTT	TRBJ2-2	TRBV20-1	TRBD1	many
CSAPRNEKLFF	TGCAGTGCGCCTAGAAATGAAAAACTGTTTTTT	TRBJ1-4	TRBV20-1	-	many
CASSLNSATVNTEAFF	TGTGCCAGCAGCTTAAATAGCGCGACAGTGAACACTGAAGCTTTCTTT	TRBJ1-1	TRBV11-2	-	-
CASSSGQGPYEQYF	TGTGCCAGCAGCTCAGGACAGGGGCCCTACGAGCAGTACTTC	TRBJ2-7	TRBV7-2	TRBD1	-
CATSDLKRSGEDTQYF	TGTGCCACCAGTGATTTGAAGAGGTCAGGGGAAGATACGCAGTATTTT	TRBJ2-3	TRBV24-1	-	many
CSAEGADEMNTEAFF	TGCAGTGCGGAGGGAGCAGATGAAATGAACACTGAAGCTTTCTTT	TRBJ1-1	TRBV20-1	-	few
CSAHEGANEKLFF	TGCAGTGCCCACGAGGGGGCGAATGAAAAACTGTTTTTT	TRBJ1-4	TRBV20-1	TRBD1	many
CASTTTSSNQPQHF	TGTGCCAGCACAACGACGAGTAGCAATCAGCCCCAGCATTTT	TRBJ1-5	TRBV6-5	-	many
CSAVPQLNLNSPLHF	TGCAGTGCCGTCCCGCAGTTAAATCTTAATTCACCCCTCCACTTT	TRBJ1-6	TRBV20-1	-	many
CATLEDSGYTF	TGCGCCACCTTGGAGGACAGTGGCTACACCTTC	TRBJ1-2	TRBV5-1	-	many
CASSWTSGETQYF	TGTGCCAGCAGCTGGACTAGCGGTGAGACCCAGTACTTC	TRBJ2-5	TRBV12-3/TRBV12-4	TRBD2	many
CASSFRQGDTGELFF	TGTGCCAGCAGCTTCCGGCAGGGGGACACCGGGGAGCTGTTTTTT	TRBJ2-2	TRBV5-5	TRBD1	-
CATSRATTTEAFF	TGTGCCACCAGCAGGGCCACCACCACTGAAGCTTTCTTT	TRBJ1-1	TRBV15	-	-
CSARDTRGYPYEQYF	TGCAGTGCTAGAGATACGCGGGGGTACCCCTACGAGCAGTACTTC	TRBJ2-7	TRBV20-1	TRBD2	many
CSAPTSGGLTDTQYF	TGCAGTGCTCCTACTAGCGGGGGGCTCACAGATACGCAGTATTTT	TRBJ2-3	TRBV20-1	TRBD2	many
CASSLSLAGGGEQFF	TGTGCCAGCAGCTTGAGTCTAGCGGGGGGCGGTGAGCAGTTCTTC	TRBJ2-1	TRBV7-2	TRBD2	few
CASSLTSGEAEQFF	TGTGCCAGCAGTTTAACTAGCGGGGAGGCTGAGCAGTTCTTC	TRBJ2-1	TRBV28	TRBD2	-
CASSPDTTGQFF	TGTGCCAGCTCACCGGACACAACGGGGCAGTTCTTC	TRBJ2-1	TRBV18	-	few
CASSYSIEGAGANVLTF	TGTGCCAGCAGTTACTCGATCGAAGGGGCTGGGGCCAACGTCCTGACTTTC	TRBJ2-6	TRBV6-5	-	few
CATSGTETGGLTDTQYF	TGTGCCACCAGCGGAACTGAGACGGGGGGTTTGACAGATACGCAGTATTTT	TRBJ2-3	TRBV24-1	TRBD2	-
CASSDTNSATNEKLFF	TGCGCCAGCAGTGATACGAACAGTGCAACTAATGAAAAACTGTTTTTT	TRBJ1-4	TRBV10-2	-	-
CASSRLTGTAAYNEQFF	TGCGCCAGCAGCCGTTTAACCGGGACAGCAGCCTACAATGAGCAGTTCTTC	TRBJ2-1	TRBV5-1	TRBD1	few
CASSYNPWGQSSGANVLTF	TGTGCCAGCAGTTACAACCCCTGGGGACAGTCCTCTGGGGCCAACGTCCTGACTTTC	TRBJ2-6	TRBV6-2/TRBV6-3	TRBD1	few
CASSVVRGQPSPYHEQFF	TGTGCCAGCAGCGTGGTCCGCGGACAGCCGAGCCCTTACCATGAGCAGTTCTTC	TRBJ2-1	TRBV9	-	few
CASSPGRSVYEQYF	TGTGCCAGCAGTCCTGGCAGGTCAGTCTACGAGCAGTACTTC	TRBJ2-7	TRBV12-3/TRBV12-4	-	few
CASSQDGVTANSPLHF	TGTGCCAGCAGCCAAGATGGGGTGACGGCCAATTCACCCCTCCACTTT	TRBJ1-6	TRBV4-2	-	-
CAWSAGGRANTEAFF	TGTGCCTGGAGTGCCGGGGGGCGCGCGAACACTGAAGCTTTCTTT	TRBJ1-1	TRBV30	-	few